This T cell receptor (beta chain) was retrieved from a study of regulatory T cells in long-lasting Graves disease. Findings and caveats of the study: Persistent disease exhibited a predilection for TRBV28, TRBJ1-2 and TRBJ2-5.

Time point specified: newly diagnosed GD, antithyroid drugs for less than 3 months. Isolated PBMC RNA provided the starting material for the TCR library. Patients of an endocrinology department in Xi'an, China, were included. The TCR beta library used iRepertoire HTBI primers with Arm-PCR amplification of CDR3. TCRdb reprocessed the multiplex PCR reads with MiXCR, giving one entry per CDR3 protein. The data contain about 360,000 distinct CDR3 sequences, 15% to 20% of them singletons. V shed 3 bases, J shed 5 bases, and the junction held 6 bases outside the gene matches. Germline V gene data show CDR1 as KGHSH and CDR2 as LQKENI. The CDR3 has 15 amino acids. In this sample, this clonotype turned up many times. Its antigen is unidentified. The sample was also linked to a second study, of T cells in Graves' hyperthyroidism and ophthalmopathy. That study reports: Carried out on the TCR CDR3, a first-round RT-PCR used the HTBI primer set.

This clonotype was sampled from a woman aged 18 to 35 with Graves disease. The V gene is TRBV18, the J gene TRBJ2-1; 8 bases map to TRBD1. This material consisted of peripheral blood mononuclear cells (PBMCs), taken at new diagnosis, from a patient treated with antithyroid drugs. CDR3 amino acids: CASSPRTGYDNEQFF. The CDR3 coding sequence is TGTGCCAGCTCACCCCGGACAGGGTACGACAATGAGCAGTTCTTC.